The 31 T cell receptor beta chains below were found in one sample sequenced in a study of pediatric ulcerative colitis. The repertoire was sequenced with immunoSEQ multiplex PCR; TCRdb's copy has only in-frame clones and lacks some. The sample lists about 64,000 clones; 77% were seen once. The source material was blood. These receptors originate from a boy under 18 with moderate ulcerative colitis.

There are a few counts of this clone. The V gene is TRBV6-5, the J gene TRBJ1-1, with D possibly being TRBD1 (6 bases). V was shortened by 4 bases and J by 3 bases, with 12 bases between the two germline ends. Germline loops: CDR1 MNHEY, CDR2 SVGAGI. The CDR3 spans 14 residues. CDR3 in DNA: TGTGCCAGCAGTTCCCTTACAGGGTACACTGAAGCTTTCTTT. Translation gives CASSSLTGYTEAFF.

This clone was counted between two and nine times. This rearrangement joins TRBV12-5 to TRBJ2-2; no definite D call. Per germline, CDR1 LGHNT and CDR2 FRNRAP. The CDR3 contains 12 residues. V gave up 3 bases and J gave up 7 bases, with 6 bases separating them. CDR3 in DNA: TGTGCTAGTGGTTTTGACCTCGGGGAGCTGTTTTTT. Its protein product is CASGFDLGELFF.

As DNA, the CDR3 is TGTGCCATCAGTGAGCAGGTCCTAAACAATCAGCCCCAGCATTTT. This codes for CAISEQVLNNQPQHF. This chain connects TRBV10-3 to TRBJ1-5; D ambiguous. The germline V gene encodes CDR1 ENHRY and CDR2 SYGVKD. This CDR3 has 15 residues. Trimming left V 2 bases short and J 3 bases short, with 11 bases between.

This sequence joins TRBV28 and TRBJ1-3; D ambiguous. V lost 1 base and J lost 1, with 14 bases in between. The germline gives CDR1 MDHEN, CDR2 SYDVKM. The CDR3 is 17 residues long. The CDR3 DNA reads TGTGCCAGCAGTTTATTGAGGACTTCTCCGTCTGGAAACACCATATATTTT. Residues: CASSLLRTSPSGNTIYF.

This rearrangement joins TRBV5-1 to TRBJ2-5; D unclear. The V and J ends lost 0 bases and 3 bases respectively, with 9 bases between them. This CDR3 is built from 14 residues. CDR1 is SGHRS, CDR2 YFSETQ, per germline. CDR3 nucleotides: TGCGCCAGCAGCTTGGGGATTTCAAAAGAGACCCAGTACTTC. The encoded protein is CASSLGISKETQYF.

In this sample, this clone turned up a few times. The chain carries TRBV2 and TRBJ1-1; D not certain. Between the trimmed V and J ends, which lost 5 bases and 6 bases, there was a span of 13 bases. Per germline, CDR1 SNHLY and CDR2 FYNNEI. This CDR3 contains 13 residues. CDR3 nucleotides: TGTGCCAGCAGTTTCGCCGCCCCGGCTGAAGCTTTCTTT. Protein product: CASSFAAPAEAFF.

DNA for the CDR3: TGTGCCAGCAGTTTATGGGCGGCTACAGCCTACAATGAGCAGTTCTTC. It specifies CASSLWAATAYNEQFF. The chain recombines TRBV28 with TRBJ2-1; the D is unclear. The V and J ends lost 0 bases and 2 bases respectively, with 11 bases between them. CDR3 length equals 16 residues. Looked up from germline, CDR1 is MDHEN and CDR2 is SYDVKM.

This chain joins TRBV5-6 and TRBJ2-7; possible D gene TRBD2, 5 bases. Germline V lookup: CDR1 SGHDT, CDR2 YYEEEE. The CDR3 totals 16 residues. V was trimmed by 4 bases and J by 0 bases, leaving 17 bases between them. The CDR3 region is CASSHGGVLSSYEQYF. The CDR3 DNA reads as TGTGCCAGCAGCCATGGAGGCGTATTAAGCTCCTACGAGCAGTACTTC. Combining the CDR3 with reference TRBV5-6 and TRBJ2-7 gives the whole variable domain DAGVTQSPTHLIKTRGQQVTLRCSPKSGHDTVSWYQQALGQGPQFIFQYYEEEERQRGNFPDRFSGHQFPNYSSELNVNALLLGDSALYLCASSHGGVLSSYEQYFGPGTRLTVT.

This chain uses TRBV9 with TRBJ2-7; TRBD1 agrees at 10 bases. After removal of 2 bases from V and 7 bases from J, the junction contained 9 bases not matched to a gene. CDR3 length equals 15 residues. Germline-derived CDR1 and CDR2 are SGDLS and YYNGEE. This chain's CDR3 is CASSVTPGQGKEQYF. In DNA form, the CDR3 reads TGTGCCAGCAGCGTTACACCGGGACAGGGGAAGGAGCAGTACTTC.

This CDR3 reads CASSQRTGGANVLTF. The CDR3 DNA is TGTGCCAGCAGCCAGCGCACGGGCGGGGCCAACGTCCTGACTTTC. The chain has TRBV14 and TRBJ2-6; D not resolved. V lost 3 bases and J 4 bases, leaving 10 bases between the germline ends. The CDR3 spans 15 residues. Germline CDR1 reads SGHDN; CDR2 reads FVKESK.

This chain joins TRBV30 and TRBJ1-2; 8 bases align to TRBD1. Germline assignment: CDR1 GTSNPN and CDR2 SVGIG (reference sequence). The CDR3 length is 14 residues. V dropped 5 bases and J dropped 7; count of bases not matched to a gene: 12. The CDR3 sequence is CAWGTGKNPGGYTF. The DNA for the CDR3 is TGTGCCTGGGGGACAGGCAAAAACCCTGGTGGCTACACCTTC.

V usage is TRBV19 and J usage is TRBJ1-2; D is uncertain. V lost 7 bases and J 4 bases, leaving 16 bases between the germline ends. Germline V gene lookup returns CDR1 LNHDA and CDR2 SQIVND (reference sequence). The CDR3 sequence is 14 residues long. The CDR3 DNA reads TGTGCCAGTACCTCCCAAGGACGTGGCTATGGCTACACCTTC. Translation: CASTSQGRGYGYTF.

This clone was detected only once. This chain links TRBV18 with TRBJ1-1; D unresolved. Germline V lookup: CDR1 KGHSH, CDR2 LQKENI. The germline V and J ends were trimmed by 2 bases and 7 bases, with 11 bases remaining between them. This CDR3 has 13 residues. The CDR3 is CASSPYRSDEAFF. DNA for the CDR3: TGTGCCAGCTCACCATACCGGTCAGATGAAGCTTTCTTT. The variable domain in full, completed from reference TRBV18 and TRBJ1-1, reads NAGVMQNPRHLVRRRGQEARLRCSPMKGHSHVYWYRQLPEEGLKFMVYLQKENIIDESGMPKERFSAEFPKEGPSILRIQQVVRGDSAAYFCASSPYRSDEAFFGQGTRLTVV.

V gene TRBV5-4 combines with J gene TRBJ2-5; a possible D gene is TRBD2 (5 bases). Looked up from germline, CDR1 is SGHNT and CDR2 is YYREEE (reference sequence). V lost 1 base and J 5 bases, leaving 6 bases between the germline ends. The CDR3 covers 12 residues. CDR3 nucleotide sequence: TGTGCCAGCAGCTTGTCGGGGGAGACCCAGTACTTC. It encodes CASSLSGETQYF.

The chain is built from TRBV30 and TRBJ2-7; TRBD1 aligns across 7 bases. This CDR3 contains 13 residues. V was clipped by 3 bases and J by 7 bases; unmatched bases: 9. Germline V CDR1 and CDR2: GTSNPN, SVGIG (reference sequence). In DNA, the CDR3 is TGTGCCTGGAGGGACCCACCAGGGGGAGAGCAGTACTTC. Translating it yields CAWRDPPGGEQYF.

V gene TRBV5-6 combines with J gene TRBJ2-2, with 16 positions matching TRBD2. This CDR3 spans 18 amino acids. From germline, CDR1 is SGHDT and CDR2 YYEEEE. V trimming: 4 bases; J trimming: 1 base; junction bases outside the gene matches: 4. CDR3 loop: CASSPGLAGGRNTGELFF. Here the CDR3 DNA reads TGTGCCAGCAGCCCGGGACTAGCGGGAGGGCGGAACACCGGGGAGCTGTTTTTT.

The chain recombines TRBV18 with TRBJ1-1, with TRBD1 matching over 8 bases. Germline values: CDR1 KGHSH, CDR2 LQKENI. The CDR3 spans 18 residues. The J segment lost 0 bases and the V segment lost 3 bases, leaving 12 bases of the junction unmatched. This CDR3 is CASSPGQGRLMMNTEAFF. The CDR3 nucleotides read TGTGCCAGCTCACCCGGACAGGGCAGGTTGATGATGAACACTGAAGCTTTCTTT.

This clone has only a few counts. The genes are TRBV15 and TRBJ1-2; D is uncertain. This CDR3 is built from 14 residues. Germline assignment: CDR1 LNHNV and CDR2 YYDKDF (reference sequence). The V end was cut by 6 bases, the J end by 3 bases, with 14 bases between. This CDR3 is CATSTRLGDYGYTF. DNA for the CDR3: TGTGCCACCAGTACCCGACTTGGTGACTATGGCTACACCTTC.

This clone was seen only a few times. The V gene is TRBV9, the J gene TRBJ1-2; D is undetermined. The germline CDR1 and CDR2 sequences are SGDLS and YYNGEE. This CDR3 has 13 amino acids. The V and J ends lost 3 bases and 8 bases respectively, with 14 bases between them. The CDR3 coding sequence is TGTGCCAGCAGCGCCCCAGGCTTAAGCGGCTACACCTTC. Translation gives CASSAPGLSGYTF.

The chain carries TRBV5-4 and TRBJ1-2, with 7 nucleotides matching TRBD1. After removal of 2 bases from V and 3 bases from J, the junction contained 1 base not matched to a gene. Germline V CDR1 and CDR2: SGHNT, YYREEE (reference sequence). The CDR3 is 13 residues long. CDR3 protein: CASSFQGDYGYTF. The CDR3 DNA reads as TGTGCCAGCAGCTTCCAGGGGGACTATGGCTACACCTTC. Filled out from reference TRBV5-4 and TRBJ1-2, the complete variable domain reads ETGVTQSPTHLIKTRGQQVTLRCSSQSGHNTVSWYQQALGQGPQFIFQYYREEENGRGNFPPRFSGLQFPNYSSELNVNALELDDSALYLCASSFQGDYGYTFGSGTRLTVV.

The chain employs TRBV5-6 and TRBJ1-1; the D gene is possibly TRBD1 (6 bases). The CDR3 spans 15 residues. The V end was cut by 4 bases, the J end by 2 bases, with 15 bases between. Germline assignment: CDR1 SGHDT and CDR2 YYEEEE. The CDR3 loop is CASSPLGGLNTEAFF. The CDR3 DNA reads TGTGCCAGCAGCCCCCTAGGGGGTCTTAACACTGAAGCTTTCTTT.

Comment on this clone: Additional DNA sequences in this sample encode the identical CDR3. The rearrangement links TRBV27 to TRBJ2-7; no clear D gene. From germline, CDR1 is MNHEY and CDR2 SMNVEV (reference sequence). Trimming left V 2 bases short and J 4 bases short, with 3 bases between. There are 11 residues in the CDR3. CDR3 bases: TGTGCCAGCAGTTTAGGGTACGAGCAGTACTTC. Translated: CASSLGYEQYF.

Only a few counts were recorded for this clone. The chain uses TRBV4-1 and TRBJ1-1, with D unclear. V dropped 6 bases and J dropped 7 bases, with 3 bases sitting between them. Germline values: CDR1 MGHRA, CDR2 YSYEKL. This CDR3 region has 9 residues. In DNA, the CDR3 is TGCGCCAGCAGAAATGAAGCTTTCTTT. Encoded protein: CASRNEAFF.

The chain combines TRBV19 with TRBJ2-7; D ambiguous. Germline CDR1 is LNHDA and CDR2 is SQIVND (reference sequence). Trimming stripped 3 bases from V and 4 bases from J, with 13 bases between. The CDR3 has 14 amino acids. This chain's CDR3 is CASSMGQDLYEQYF. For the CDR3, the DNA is TGTGCCAGTAGTATGGGCCAGGATCTATACGAGCAGTACTTC.

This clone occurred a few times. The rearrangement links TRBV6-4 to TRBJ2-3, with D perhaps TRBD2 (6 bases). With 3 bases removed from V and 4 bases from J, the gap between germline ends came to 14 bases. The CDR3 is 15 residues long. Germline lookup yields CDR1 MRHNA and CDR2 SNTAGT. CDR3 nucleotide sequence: TGTGCCAGCAGTGAAGTACTAGCTCGACCAGATACGCAGTATTTT. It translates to CASSEVLARPDTQYF.

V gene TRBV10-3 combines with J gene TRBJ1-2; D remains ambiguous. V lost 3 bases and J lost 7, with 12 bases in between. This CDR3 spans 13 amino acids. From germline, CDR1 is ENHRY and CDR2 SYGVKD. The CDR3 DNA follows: TGTGCCATCAGTGACTATGGGATACGTGGCTACACCTTC. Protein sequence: CAISDYGIRGYTF.

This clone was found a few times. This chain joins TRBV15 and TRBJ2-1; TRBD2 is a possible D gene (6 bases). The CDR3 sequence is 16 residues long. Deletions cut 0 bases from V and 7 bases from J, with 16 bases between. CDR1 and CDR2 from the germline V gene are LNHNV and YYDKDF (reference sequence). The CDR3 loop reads CATSRDQLASLNEQFF. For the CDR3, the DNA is TGTGCCACCAGCAGAGATCAACTAGCTTCTCTTAATGAGCAGTTCTTC.

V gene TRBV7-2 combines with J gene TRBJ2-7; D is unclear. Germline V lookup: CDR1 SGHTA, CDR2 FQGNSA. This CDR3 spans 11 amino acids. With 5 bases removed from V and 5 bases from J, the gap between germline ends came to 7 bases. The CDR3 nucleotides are TGTGCCAGCAGCCCCCACCACGAGCAGTACTTC. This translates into CASSPHHEQYF. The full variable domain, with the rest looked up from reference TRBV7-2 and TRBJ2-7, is GAGVSQSPSNKVTEKGKDVELRCDPISGHTALYWYRQSLGQGLEFLIYFQGNSAPDKSGLPSDRFSAERTGGSVSTLTIQRTQQEDSAVYLCASSPHHEQYFGPGTRLTVT.

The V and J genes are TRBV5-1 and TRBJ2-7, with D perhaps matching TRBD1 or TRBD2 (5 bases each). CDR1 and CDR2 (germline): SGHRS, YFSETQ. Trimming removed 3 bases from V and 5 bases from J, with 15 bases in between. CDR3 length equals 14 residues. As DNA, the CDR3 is TGCGCCAGCAGCTCCTCGGGGCAGCCTAACGAGCAGTACTTC. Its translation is CASSSSGQPNEQYF.

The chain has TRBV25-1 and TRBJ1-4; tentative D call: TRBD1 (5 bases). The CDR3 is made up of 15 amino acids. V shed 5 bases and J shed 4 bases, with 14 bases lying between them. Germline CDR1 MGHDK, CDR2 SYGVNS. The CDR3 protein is CASSPSVGGNEKLFF. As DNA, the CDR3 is TGTGCCAGCAGTCCCTCCGTCGGGGGTAATGAAAAACTGTTTTTT.

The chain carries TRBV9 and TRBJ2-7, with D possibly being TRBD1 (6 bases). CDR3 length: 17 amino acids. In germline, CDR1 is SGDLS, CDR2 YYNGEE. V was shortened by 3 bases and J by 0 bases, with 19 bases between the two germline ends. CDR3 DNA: TGTGCCAGCAGCGGGGGACAAAGTGGAGGCGACTCCTACGAGCAGTACTTC. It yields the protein CASSGGQSGGDSYEQYF.